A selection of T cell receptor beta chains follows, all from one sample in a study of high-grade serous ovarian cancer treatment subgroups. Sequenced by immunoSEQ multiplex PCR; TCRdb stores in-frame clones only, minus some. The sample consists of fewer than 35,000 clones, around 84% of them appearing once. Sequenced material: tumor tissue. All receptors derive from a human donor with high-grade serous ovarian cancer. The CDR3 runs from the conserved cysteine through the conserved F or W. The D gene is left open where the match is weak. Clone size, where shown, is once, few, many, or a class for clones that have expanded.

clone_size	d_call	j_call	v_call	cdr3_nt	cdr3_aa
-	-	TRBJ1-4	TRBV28	TGTGCCAGCAGTTTTAGACAGTTTAATGAAAAACTGTTTTTT	CASSFRQFNEKLFF
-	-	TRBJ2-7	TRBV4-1	TGCGCCAGCAGCCGAGACTCGGGTCCCTACGAGCAGTACTTC	CASSRDSGPYEQYF
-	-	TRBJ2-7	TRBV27	TGTGCCAGCAGTTTTCGGCAGGGAGACTACGAGCAGTACTTC	CASSFRQGDYEQYF
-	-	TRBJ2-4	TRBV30	TGTGCCTGGAGGGAAGCTCCGGCCAAAAACATTCAGTACTTC	CAWREAPAKNIQYF
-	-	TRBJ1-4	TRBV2	TGTGCCAGCACCAGGGAGTCGGTTTGGGAAAAACTGTTTTTT	CASTRESVWEKLFF
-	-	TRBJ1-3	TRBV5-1	TGCGCCAGCAGCTTGGAGGGGGGCTCTGGAAACACCATATATTTT	CASSLEGGSGNTIYF
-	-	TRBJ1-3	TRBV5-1	TGCGCCAGCAGCTTGGCAGGACAGTCTGGAAACACCATATATTTT	CASSLAGQSGNTIYF
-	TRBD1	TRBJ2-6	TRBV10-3	TGTGCCATCAGTGAGTCGAGGACAGGCCTATCTGGGGCCAACGTCCTGACTTTC	CAISESRTGLSGANVLTF
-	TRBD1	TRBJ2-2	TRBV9	TGTGCCAGCAGCGGCCGGACAGGGGGGATGTTCGGGGAGCTGTTTTTT	CASSGRTGGMFGELFF
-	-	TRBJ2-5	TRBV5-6	TGTGCCAGCAGCTTCAGGGACCGAGAGACCCAGTACTTC	CASSFRDRETQYF
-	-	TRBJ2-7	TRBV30	TGTGCCTGGAGTGAGACAGTCATTTCCTACGAGCAGTACTTC	CAWSETVISYEQYF
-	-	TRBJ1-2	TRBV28	TGTGCCAGCACCACCCAGATGGACTATGGCTACACCTTC	CASTTQMDYGYTF
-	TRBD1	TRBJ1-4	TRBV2	TGTGCCAGCACCCCGGACAGGGGCCATGAAAAACTGTTTTTT	CASTPDRGHEKLFF
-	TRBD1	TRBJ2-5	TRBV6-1	TGTGCCAGCAGTGAACCGGCAGGGGGCCGAGAGACCCAGTACTTC	CASSEPAGGRETQYF
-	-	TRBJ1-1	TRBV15	TGTGCCACCAGCAGAGAAGCGAGGCAGGGTAGAACTGAAGCTTTCTTT	CATSREARQGRTEAFF
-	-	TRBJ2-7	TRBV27	TGTGCCAGCAGTTTAAGAGGGGTGACCTACGAGCAGTACTTC	CASSLRGVTYEQYF
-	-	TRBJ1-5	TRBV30	TGTGCCTGGAGCGGGGCTACTCAGCCCCAGCATTTT	CAWSGATQPQHF
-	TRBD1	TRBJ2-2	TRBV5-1	TGCGCCAGCAGCTGGGACAGGGGGTTCGCCGGGGAGCTGTTTTTT	CASSWDRGFAGELFF
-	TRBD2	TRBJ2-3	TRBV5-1	TGCGCCAGCACACAGACTAGCGGAGGCCCAGATACGCAGTATTTT	CASTQTSGGPDTQYF
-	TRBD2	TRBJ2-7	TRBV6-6	TGTGCCAGCAGTTACGAGGGAGGGTCCTACGAGCAGTACTTC	CASSYEGGSYEQYF
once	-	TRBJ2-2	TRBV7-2	TGTGCCAGCAGCTTTAATAGGGCCGGGGAGCTGTTTTTT	CASSFNRAGELFF
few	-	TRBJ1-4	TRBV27	TGTGCCAGCAGAACAGCCCCCGGGGAACTGTTTTTT	CASRTAPGELFF
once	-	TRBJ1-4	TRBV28	TGTGCCATCCTTGGGGCGGACACGGAAAAACTGTTTTTT	CAILGADTEKLFF
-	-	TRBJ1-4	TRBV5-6	TGTGCCAGCAGCATGGCCCCGGGGCCAGGGAACGAAAAACTGTTTTTT	CASSMAPGPGNEKLFF
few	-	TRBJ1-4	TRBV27	TGTGCCAGCAGAACGCCAACTAATGAAAAACTGTTTTTT	CASRTPTNEKLFF
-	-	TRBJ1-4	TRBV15	TGTGCCACCAGCACCGGGGGGGGTAATGAAAAACTGTTTTTT	CATSTGGGNEKLFF
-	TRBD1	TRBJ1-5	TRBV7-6	TGTGCCAGCAGCCCCCGACAGGGGGTCGGGCAGCCCCAGCATTTT	CASSPRQGVGQPQHF
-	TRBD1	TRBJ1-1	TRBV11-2	TGTGCCAGCAGCGCCTACCAGGGGGCTGGGGAAGCTTTCTTT	CASSAYQGAGEAFF
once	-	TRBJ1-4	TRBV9	TGTGCCAGCAGCGTAGCGGGGAATAATGAAAAACTGTTTTTT	CASSVAGNNEKLFF
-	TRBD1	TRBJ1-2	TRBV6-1	TGTGCCAGCAGTGCCGGGACAGTCTATGGCTACACCTTC	CASSAGTVYGYTF
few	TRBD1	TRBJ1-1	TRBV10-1	TGCGCCAGCAGTGCGACAGGGGGTGAAGCTTTCTTT	CASSATGGEAFF
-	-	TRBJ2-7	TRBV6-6	TGTGCCACCCGGGCCCCGCCCTACGAGCAGTACTTC	CATRAPPYEQYF
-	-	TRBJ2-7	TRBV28	TGTGCCAGCAGAAAGGACTACCGCTACGAGCAGTACTTC	CASRKDYRYEQYF
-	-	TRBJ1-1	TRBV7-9	TGTGCCAGCAGCACTCTCACCACCGGGACTGTGAACACTGAAGCTTTCTTT	CASSTLTTGTVNTEAFF
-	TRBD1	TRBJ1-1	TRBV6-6	TGTGCCAGCAGTTACGTTGCAGGGGGCACTGAAGCTTTCTTT	CASSYVAGGTEAFF
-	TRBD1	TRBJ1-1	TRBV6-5	TGTGCCAGCGCGGGGACAGGGGGCCTGGGCACTGAAGCTTTCTTT	CASAGTGGLGTEAFF
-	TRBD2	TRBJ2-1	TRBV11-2	TGTGCCAGCAGCCGCGGACTAGCGGGATCTGCCTCCTACAATGAGCAGTTCTTC	CASSRGLAGSASYNEQFF
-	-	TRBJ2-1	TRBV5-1	TGCGCCAGCAGCTTGGACGTAGGAGACTCCTACAATGAGCAGTTCTTC	CASSLDVGDSYNEQFF
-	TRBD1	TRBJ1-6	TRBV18	TGTGCCAGCTCCCAGGACAGGGGGAGATCACCCCTCCACTTT	CASSQDRGRSPLHF
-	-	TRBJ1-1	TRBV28	TGTGCCAGCAGTTTTCTATCGCGGGGCCCACTCGCTGAAGCTTTCTTT	CASSFLSRGPLAEAFF
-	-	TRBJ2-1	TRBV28	TGTGCCAGCAGTTTCAATGAGCAGTTCTTC	CASSFNEQFF
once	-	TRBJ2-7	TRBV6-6	TGTGCCAGCAGTTACTCCCCCGGAGGGGTCTACGAGCAGTACTTC	CASSYSPGGVYEQYF
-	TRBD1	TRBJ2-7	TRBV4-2	TGTGCCAGCAGCCAAGGGACAGGGGGCAGCTACGAGCAGTACTTC	CASSQGTGGSYEQYF
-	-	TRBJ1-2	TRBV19	TGTGCCAGTAGTAGAAGATCCGTGACACCGAGAGCTAACTATGGCTACACCTTC	CASSRRSVTPRANYGYTF
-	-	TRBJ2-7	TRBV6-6	TGTGCCAGCAGTTACTCAAACTTTGCCTACGAGCAGTACTTC	CASSYSNFAYEQYF
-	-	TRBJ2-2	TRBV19	TGTGCCAGTAGTTTGGGGGGGCTGAGCACCGGGGAGCTGTTTTTT	CASSLGGLSTGELFF
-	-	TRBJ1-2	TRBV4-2	TGTGCCAGCAGCCTGACGAGGGAGCGGGGCTACACCTTC	CASSLTRERGYTF
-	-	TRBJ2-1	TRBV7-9	TGTGCCAGCAGCTTAGAGAGGGGTAGTATCTCCTACAATGAGCAGTTCTTC	CASSLERGSISYNEQFF
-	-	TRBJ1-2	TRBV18	TGTGCCAGCTCACCATCGGGCAGTCGGGGCTACACCTTC	CASSPSGSRGYTF
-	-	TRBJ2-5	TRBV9	TGTGCCAGCACACGGGCTGGGCAAGAGACCCAGTACTTC	CASTRAGQETQYF
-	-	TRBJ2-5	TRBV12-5	TGTGCTAGTGGAAAGTGGGGGGAGACCCAGTACTTC	CASGKWGETQYF
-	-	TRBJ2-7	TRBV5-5	TGTGCCAGCAGCTTGGACGGGAGCTCCTACGAGCAGTACTTC	CASSLDGSSYEQYF
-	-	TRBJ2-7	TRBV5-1	TGCGCCAGCAGCCTGGATGGGTACGAGCAGTACTTC	CASSLDGYEQYF
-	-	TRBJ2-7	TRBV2	TGTGCCAGCGGGCCCGGGAGACCCTCCCACGAGCAGTACTTC	CASGPGRPSHEQYF
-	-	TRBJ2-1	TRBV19	TGTGCCAGTAGTATTAGCGTGGTCGGCTACAATGAGCAGTTCTTC	CASSISVVGYNEQFF
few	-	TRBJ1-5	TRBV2	TGTGCCAGCAGTCGGGGGGCCGGAGGTCAGCCCCAGCATTTT	CASSRGAGGQPQHF
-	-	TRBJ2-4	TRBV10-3	TGTGCCATCAGTGATGGCGGAGGGGGCCACATTCAGTACTTC	CAISDGGGGHIQYF
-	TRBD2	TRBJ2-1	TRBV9	TGTGCCAGCAGCTCCATGGGGACTAGCGGGATAAATGAGCAGTTCTTC	CASSSMGTSGINEQFF
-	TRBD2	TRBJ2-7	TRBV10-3	TGTGCCATCAGTGGACCAGCGGGACTAGCAGACGAGCAGTACTTC	CAISGPAGLADEQYF
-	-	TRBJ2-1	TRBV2	TGTGCCAGCAGGTGGGCGGGACGCCCCGACAATGAGCAGTTCTTC	CASRWAGRPDNEQFF